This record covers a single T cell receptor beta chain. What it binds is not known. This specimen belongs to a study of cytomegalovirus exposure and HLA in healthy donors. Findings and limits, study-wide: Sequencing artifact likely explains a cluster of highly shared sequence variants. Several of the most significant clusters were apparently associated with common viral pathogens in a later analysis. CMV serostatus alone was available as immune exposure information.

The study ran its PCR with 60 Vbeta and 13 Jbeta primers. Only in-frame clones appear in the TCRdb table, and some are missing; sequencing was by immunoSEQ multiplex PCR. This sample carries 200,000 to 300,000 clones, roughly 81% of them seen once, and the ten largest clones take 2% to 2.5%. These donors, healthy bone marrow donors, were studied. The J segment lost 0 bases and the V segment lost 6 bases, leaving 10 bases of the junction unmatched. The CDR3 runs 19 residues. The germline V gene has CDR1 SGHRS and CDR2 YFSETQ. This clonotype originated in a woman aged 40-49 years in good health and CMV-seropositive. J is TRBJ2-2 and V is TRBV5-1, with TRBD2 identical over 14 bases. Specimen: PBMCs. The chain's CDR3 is CASTRGTSGSMSNTGELFF. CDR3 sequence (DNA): TGCGCCAGCACCCGAGGGACTAGCGGGAGTATGTCGAACACCGGGGAGCTGTTTTTT.